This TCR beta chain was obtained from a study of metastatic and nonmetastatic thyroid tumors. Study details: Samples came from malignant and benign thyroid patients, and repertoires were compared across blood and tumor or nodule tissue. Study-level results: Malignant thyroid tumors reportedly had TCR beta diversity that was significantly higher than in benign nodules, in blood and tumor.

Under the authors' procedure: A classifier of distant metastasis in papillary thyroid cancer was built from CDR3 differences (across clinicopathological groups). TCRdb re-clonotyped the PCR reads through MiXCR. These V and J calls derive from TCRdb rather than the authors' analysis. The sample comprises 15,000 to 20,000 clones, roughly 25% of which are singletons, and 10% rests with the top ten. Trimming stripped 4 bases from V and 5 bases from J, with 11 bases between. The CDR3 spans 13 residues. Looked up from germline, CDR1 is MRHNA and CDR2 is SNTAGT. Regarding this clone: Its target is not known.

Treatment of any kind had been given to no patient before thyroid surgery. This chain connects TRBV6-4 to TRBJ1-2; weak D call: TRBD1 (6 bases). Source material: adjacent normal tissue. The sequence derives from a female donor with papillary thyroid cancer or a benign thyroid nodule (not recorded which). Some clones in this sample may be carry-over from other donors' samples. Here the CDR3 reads CASSGSGAYGYTF. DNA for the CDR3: TGTGCCAGCAGTGGTTCGGGGGCTTATGGCTACACCTTC.